A selection of T cell receptor beta chains follows, all from one sample in a study of cytomegalovirus exposure and HLA in healthy donors. TCRdb's table, derived via immunoSEQ multiplex PCR, lists solely in-frame clones and lacks some. The sample shows some 120,000 clones, about three quarters of them seen only once. Sample: PBMCs. The source of these receptors is a human donor in good health. Each CDR3 is given with its conserved first and last residue.

V gene	CDR3 protein
TRBV9	CASSVGTSGFLYGYTF
TRBV6-5	CASGRTGLGYTF
TRBV11-3	CASSPWDRPYEQYF
TRBV7-9	CASSFVGTGTDYGYTF
TRBV5-1	CASSLTQTPSTGELFF
TRBV27	CASYVAGGANEQFF
TRBV18	CASSPKGLTTGELFF
TRBV19	CASSTDRGSGQPQHF
TRBV7-9	CASSWDFDEQYF
TRBV5-5	CASSSKGGVADTQYF
TRBV10-3	CAISESEGQGGTEAFF
TRBV14	CASSPYLRSYNEQFF
TRBV27	CASSLSAGSGYTF
TRBV2	CASNPSRRAILATNEKLFF
TRBV7-6	CASSLAASPIYERYF
TRBV6-1	CASGEVIYNEQFF
TRBV11-2	CASSYGTGVNTGELFF
TRBV18	CASSPRGLAWEQYF
TRBV7-8	CASSTRPGQGISNQPQHF
TRBV7-9	CASGPLQGLAKTYNEQFF
TRBV7-9	CASSDDRGSTEAFF
TRBV19	CASSIGHQSNQPQHF
TRBV11-2	CASSFFGQRNSPLHF
TRBV28	CASSLGGEQFF
TRBV28	CASTGTGHQPQHF
TRBV7-3	CASSPTSGGAGEQFF
TRBV4-2	CASSQRDSSYEQYF
TRBV15	CATSRDRETQYF
TRBV14	CASSHRDQPQHF
TRBV1	CTSSQERKAGDYF
TRBV4-2	CASSQDVDRVLGYTF
TRBV7-3	CASSRGIDNEQFF
TRBV5-8	CASSVKDRGEVEKLFF
TRBV7-8	CASSLYREFNEQYF
TRBV15	CATSRSRGGGQPQHF
TRBV11-3	CASSLARGGELFF
TRBV9	CASSVGLETRSSYEQYF
TRBV6-5	CDQDRGCYQPQHF
TRBV29-1	CSDTDRPTDTQYF
TRBV6-6	CASSYSGQGTEAFF
TRBV4-2	CASSWGAGGTEAFF